The entry below gives a single T cell receptor (beta chain) sequence along with its context. Its antigen is as yet unknown. Libraries were prepared by immunoSEQ multiplex PCR; TCRdb keeps only in-frame clonotypes and omits some of them. The sample lists around 2.1 million clones, 90% to 95% occurring once. This entry belongs to a study of shared clonotypes between healthy human individuals. For the study at large: The cohort comprised a couple of women and a few men. Their ages spanned 18 to 49 years. Study observations and caveats: Shared across a few donors were roughly 4.7% of the naive CD4 clonotypes. Clonotypes not shared had lower generation probabilities than those common to all four donors.

Naive-designated CD8 cells lacked CD45RO, were positively enriched for CCR7, and omitted terminally differentiated effector memory CD45RA+ cells. The TCR sequence derives from a man aged 18-30 years in good health. Some clones in this sample may be carry-over from other donors' samples. Material: naive CD8+ T cells from PBMCs.

The CDR3 spells CASSVAGEVYNEQFF. The DNA for the CDR3 is TGTGCCAGCAGCGTAGCTGGGGAAGTCTACAATGAGCAGTTCTTC. The rearrangement joins TRBV9 to TRBJ2-1; D unresolved. Germline CDR1 reads SGDLS; CDR2 reads YYNGEE. V was trimmed by 0 bases and J by 3 bases, leaving 10 bases between them. CDR3 length: 15 residues.